This paragraph reports one T cell receptor (beta chain). Its antigen remains unidentified. The V and J ends lost 6 bases and 4 bases respectively, with 15 bases between them. Germline assignment: CDR1 SGHTA and CDR2 FQGNSA. The CDR3 runs 14 residues. The record originates from a study of neoadjuvant nivolumab and ipilimumab in lung cancer. Study-level results: TCR sequencing covered a small number of samples.

The assay was immunoSEQ multiplex PCR, and TCRdb's table has in-frame clones only and misses some. The table has about 23,000 clones, approximately 82% seen once; the top ten hold 23%. The receptor was isolated from an adult with non-small cell lung cancer. This chain uses TRBV7-2 with TRBJ1-1, with D maybe TRBD1 (5 bases). Source: peripheral blood, taken before neoadjuvant nivolumab, alone or with ipilimumab. As DNA, the CDR3 is TGTGCCAGCAGACTCCTCAGGGAGAGCACTGAAGCTTTCTTT. Translation gives CASRLLRESTEAFF.